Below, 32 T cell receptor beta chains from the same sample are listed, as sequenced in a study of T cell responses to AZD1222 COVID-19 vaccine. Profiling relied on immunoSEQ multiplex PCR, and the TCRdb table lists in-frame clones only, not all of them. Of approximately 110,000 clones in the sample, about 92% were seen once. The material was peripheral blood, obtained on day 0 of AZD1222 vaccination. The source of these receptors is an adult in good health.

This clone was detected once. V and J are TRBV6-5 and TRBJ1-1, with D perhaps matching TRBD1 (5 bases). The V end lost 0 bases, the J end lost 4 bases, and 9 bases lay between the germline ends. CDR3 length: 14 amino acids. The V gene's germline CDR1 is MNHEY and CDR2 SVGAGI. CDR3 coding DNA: TGTGCCAGCAGTTACTCGACAGCCGTCACTGAAGCTTTCTTT. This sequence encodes CASSYSTAVTEAFF.

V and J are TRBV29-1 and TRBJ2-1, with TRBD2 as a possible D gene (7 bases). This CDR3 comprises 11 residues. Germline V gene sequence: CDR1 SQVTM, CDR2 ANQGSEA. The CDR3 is CTAGADNEQFF. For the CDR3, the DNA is TGCACCGCGGGGGCCGACAATGAGCAGTTCTTC.

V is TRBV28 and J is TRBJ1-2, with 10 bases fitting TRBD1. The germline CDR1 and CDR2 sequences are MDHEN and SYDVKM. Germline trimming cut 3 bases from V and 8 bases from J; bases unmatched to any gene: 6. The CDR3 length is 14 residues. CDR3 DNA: TGTGCCAGCAGTTTGGGGACAGGGGTTCAAGGCTACACCTTC. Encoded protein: CASSLGTGVQGYTF.

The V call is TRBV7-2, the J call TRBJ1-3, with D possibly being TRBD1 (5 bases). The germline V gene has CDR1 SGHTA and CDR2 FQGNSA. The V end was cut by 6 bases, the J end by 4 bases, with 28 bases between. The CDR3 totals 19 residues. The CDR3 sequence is CASSPGPWFDRQSGNTIYF. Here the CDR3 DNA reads TGTGCCAGCAGTCCAGGGCCTTGGTTCGACCGTCAGAGCGGAAACACCATATATTTT.

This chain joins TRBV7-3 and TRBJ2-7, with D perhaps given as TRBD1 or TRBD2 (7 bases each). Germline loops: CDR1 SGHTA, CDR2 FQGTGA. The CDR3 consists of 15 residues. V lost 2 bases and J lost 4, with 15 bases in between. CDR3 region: CASSLQGGGPYEQYF. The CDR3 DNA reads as TGTGCCAGCAGCTTACAGGGGGGAGGGCCTTACGAGCAGTACTTC. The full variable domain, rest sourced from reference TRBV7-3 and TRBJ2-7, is GAGVSQTPSNKVTEKGKYVELRCDPISGHTALYWYRQSLGQGPEFLIYFQGTGAADDSGLPNDRFFAVRPEGSVSTLKIQRTERGDSAVYLCASSLQGGGPYEQYFGPGTRLTVT.

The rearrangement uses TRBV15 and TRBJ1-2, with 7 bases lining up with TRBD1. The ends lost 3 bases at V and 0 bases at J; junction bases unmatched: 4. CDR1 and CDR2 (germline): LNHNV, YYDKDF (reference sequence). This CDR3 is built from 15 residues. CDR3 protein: CATSSAGTANYGYTF. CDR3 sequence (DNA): TGTGCCACCAGCAGTGCCGGGACAGCTAACTATGGCTACACCTTC.

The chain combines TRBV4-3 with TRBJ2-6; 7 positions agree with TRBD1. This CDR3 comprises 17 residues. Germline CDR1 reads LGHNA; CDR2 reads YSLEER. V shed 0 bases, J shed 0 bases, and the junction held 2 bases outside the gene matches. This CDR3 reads CASSQDPGGSGANVLTF. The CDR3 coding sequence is TGCGCCAGCAGCCAAGATCCAGGGGGCTCTGGGGCCAACGTCCTGACTTTC.

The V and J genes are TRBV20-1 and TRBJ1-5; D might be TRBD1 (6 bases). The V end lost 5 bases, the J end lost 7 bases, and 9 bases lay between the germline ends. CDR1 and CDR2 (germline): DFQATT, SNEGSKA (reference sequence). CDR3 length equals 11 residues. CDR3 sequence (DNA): TGCAGTGCTCAGCAGGGGCAGCCCCAGCATTTT. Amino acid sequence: CSAQQGQPQHF.

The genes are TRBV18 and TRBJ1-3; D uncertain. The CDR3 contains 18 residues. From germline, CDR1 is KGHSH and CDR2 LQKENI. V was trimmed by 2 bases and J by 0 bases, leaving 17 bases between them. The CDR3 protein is CASSPYLWVAHSGNTIYF. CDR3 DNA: TGTGCCAGCTCACCATATCTTTGGGTGGCCCACTCTGGAAACACCATATATTTT.

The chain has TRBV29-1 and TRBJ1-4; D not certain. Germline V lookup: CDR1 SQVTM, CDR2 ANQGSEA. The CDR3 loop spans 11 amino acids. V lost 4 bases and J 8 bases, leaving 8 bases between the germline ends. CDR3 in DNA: TGCAGCGTTGGGCGGGCGGAAAAACTGTTTTTT. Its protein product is CSVGRAEKLFF.

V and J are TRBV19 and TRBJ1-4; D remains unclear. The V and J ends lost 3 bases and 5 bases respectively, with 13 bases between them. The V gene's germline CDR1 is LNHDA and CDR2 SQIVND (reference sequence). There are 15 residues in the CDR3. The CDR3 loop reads CASSIVGSPNEKLFF. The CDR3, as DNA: TGTGCCAGTAGTATCGTCGGGAGTCCCAATGAAAAACTGTTTTTT.

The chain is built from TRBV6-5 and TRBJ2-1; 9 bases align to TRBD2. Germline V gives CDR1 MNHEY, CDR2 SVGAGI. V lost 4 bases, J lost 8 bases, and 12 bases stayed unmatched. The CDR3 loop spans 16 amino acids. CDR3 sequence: CASSLLAGVLSYEQFF. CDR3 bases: TGTGCCAGCAGTTTACTAGCGGGTGTTTTATCGTATGAGCAGTTCTTC.

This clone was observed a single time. CDR3 region: CASSSSGNGYTF. The DNA of the CDR3 is TGTGCCAGCAGTTCGTCAGGGAACGGCTACACCTTC. V and J are TRBV6-5 and TRBJ1-2; D is perhaps TRBD1 (5 bases). Looked up from germline, CDR1 is MNHEY and CDR2 is SVGAGI. This CDR3 comprises 12 residues. V shed 4 bases and J shed 8 bases, with 11 bases lying between them.

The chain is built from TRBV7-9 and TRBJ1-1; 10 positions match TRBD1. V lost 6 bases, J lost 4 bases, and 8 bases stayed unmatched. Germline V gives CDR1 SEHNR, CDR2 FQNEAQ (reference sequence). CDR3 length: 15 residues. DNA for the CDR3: TGTGCCAGCAGAACGTCGACAGGGGGCGTCACTGAAGCTTTCTTT. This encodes CASRTSTGGVTEAFF.

This CDR3 is CASSELRTDNSPLHF. The DNA for the CDR3 is TGTGCCAGCAGTGAACTACGGACCGATAATTCACCCCTCCACTTT. The V and J genes are TRBV2 and TRBJ1-6; D gene ambiguous. This CDR3 region has 15 residues. Trimming left V 2 bases short and J 5 bases short, with 10 bases between. Germline CDR1 reads SNHLY; CDR2 reads FYNNEI.

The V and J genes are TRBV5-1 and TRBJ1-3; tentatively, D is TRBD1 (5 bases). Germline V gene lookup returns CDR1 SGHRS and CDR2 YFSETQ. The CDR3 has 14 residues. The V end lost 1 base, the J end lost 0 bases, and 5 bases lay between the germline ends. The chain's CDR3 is CASSLTGSGNTIYF. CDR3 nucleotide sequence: TGCGCCAGCAGCTTGACAGGCTCTGGAAACACCATATATTTT.

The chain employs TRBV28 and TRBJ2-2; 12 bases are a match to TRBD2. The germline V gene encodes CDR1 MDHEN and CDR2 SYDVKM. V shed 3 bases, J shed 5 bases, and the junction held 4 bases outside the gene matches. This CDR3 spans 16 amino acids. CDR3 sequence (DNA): TGTGCCAGCAGTTTTATCACTAGCGGGGGGACCGGGGAGCTGTTTTTT. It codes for CASSFITSGGTGELFF.

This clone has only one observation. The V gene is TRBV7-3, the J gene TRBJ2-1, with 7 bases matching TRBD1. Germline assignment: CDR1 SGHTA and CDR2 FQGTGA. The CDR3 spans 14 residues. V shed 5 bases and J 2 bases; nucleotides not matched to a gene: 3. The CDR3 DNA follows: TGTGCCAGCAGCCCCGGGACAGCCTACAATGAGCAGTTCTTC. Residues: CASSPGTAYNEQFF.

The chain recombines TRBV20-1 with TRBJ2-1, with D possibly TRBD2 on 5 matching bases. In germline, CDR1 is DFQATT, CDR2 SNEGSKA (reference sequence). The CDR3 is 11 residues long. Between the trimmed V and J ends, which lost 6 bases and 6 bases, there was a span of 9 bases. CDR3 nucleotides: TGCAGTGCCATACTAGGCAATGAGCAGTTCTTC. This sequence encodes CSAILGNEQFF.

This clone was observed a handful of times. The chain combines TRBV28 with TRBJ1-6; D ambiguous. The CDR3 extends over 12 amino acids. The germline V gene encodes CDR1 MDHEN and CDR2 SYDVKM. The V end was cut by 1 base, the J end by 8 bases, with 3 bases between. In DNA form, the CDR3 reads TGTGCCAGCAGTTTATTGTATTCACCCCTCCACTTT. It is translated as CASSLLYSPLHF.

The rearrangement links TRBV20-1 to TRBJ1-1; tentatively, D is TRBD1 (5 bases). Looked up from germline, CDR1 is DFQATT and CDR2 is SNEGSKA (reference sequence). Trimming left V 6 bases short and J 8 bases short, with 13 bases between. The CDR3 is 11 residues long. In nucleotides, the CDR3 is TGCAGTGCCCCTGTTTGGGGGGAAGCTTTCTTT. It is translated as CSAPVWGEAFF.

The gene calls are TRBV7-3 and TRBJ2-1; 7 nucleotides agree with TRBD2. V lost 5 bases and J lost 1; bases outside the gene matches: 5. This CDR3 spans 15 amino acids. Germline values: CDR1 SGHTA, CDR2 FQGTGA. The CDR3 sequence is CASSPTGGSYNEQFF. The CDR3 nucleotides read TGTGCCAGCAGCCCAACGGGGGGATCCTACAATGAGCAGTTCTTC.

The CDR3 is CATSNRQGTEAFF. The CDR3 DNA reads as TGTGCCACCAGCAACCGACAAGGCACTGAAGCTTTCTTT. V is TRBV24-1 and J is TRBJ1-1; unclear D gene. This CDR3 is 13 amino acids long. The V gene lost 7 bases and the J gene lost 4 bases, with 12 bases spanning the gap. Germline CDR1 reads KGHDR; CDR2 reads SFDVKD.

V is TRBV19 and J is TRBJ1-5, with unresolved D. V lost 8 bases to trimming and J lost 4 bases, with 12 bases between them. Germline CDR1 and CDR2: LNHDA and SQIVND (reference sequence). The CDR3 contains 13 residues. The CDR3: CASARSGNQPQHF. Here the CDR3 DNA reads TGTGCCAGTGCCCGATCGGGGAATCAGCCCCAGCATTTT.

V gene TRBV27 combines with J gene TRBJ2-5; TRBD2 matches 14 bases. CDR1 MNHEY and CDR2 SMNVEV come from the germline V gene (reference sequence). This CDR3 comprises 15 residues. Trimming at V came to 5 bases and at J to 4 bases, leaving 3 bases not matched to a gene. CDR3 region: CASSRGLAGGETQYF. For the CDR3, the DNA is TGTGCCAGCAGTCGCGGACTAGCGGGGGGAGAGACCCAGTACTTC.

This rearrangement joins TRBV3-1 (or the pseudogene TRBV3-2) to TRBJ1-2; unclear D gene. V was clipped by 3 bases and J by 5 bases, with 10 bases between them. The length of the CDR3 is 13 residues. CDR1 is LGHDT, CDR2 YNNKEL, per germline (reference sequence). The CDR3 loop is CASSQVQTYGYTF. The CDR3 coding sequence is TGTGCCAGCAGCCAGGTACAGACATATGGCTACACCTTC.

CDR3 bases: TGTGCCAGCAGCCAAGATGTCGGCCAGGGCGACAATGAGCAGTTCTTC. Translated, it gives CASSQDVGQGDNEQFF. This chain uses TRBV3-1 (or the pseudogene TRBV3-2) with TRBJ2-1; D is possibly TRBD1 (5 bases). Deletions cut 0 bases from V and 5 bases from J, with 14 bases between. This CDR3 spans 16 amino acids. Germline CDR1 LGHDT, CDR2 YNNKEL (reference sequence).

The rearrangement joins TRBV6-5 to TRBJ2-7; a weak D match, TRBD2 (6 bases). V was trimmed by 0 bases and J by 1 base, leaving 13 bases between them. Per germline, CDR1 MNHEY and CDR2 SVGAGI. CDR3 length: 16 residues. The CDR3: CASSYSPNGGSYEQYF. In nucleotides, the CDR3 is TGTGCCAGCAGTTACTCGCCTAACGGGGGTTCCTACGAGCAGTACTTC.

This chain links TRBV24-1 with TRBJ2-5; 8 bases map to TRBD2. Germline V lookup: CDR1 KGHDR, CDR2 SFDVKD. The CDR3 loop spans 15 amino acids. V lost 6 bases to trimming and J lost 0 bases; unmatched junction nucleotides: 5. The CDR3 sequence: CATSTSGGDQETQYF. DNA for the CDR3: TGTGCCACCAGTACTAGCGGAGGAGACCAAGAGACCCAGTACTTC.

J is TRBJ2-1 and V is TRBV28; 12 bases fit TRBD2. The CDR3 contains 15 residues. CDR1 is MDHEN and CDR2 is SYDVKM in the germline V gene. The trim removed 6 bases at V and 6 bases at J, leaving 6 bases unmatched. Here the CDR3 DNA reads TGTGCCAGCAGCTCTCCGGGACTAGCGGGCAATGAGCAGTTCTTC. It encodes CASSSPGLAGNEQFF. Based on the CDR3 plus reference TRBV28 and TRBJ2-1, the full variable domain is DVKVTQSSRYLVKRTGEKVFLECVQDMDHENMFWYRQDPGLGLRLIYFSYDVKMKEKGDIPEGYSVSREKKERFSLILESASTNQTSMYLCASSSPGLAGNEQFFGPGTRLTVL.

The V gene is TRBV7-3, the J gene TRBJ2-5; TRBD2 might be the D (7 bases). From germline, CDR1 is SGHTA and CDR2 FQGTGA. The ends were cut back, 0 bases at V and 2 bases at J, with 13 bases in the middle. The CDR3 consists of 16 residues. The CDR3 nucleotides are TGTGCCAGCAGCTTAACCGGGCGGGGGCCGCAAGAGACCCAGTACTTC. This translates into CASSLTGRGPQETQYF.

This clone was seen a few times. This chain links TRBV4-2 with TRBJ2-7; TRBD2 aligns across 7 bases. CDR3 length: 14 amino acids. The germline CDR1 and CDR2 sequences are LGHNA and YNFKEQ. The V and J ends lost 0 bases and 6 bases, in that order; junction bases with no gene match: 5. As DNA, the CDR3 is TGTGCCAGCAGCCAAGATGGGTGGGAGGGCGAGCAGTACTTC. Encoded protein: CASSQDGWEGEQYF.